The 22 T cell receptor beta chains below all came from one sample that was sequenced in a study of shared clonotypes between healthy human individuals. Method: immunoSEQ multiplex PCR; TCRdb's copy keeps in-frame clones and lacks some. The table lists about 560,000 clones, around 78% of them singletons. What was sequenced was PBMCs. Receptors originate from a middle-aged woman in good health. Some clones in this sample may be carry-over from other donors' samples.

The chain has TRBV5-1 and TRBJ2-7; 8 bases map to TRBD2. This CDR3 has 15 residues. V lost 4 bases, J lost 9 bases, and 15 bases stayed unmatched. CDR1 and CDR2 (germline): SGHRS, YFSETQ. In nucleotides, the CDR3 is TGCGCCAGCAGCCCCTCCGAGCGACGGGGGGGTGGGCAGTACTTC. Its protein is CASSPSERRGGGQYF.

This chain joins TRBV27 and TRBJ1-3; possibly TRBD1 for D (5 bases). Germline loops: CDR1 MNHEY, CDR2 SMNVEV (reference sequence). Trimming shortened V by 6 bases and J by 8 bases, and 20 bases separated the two germline ends. CDR3 length equals 15 residues. The CDR3 coding sequence is TGTGCCAGCAGGAGAAACTCGGGACTAATGGACACCATATATTTT. Encoded protein: CASRRNSGLMDTIYF.

This chain's CDR3 is CASSEWGPYQPQHF. DNA for the CDR3: TGTGCCAGCAGTGAATGGGGGCCCTATCAGCCCCAGCATTTT. This chain uses TRBV6-5 with TRBJ1-5; weak D call: TRBD1 (6 bases). The V gene lost 5 bases and the J gene lost 5 bases, with 13 bases spanning the gap. The germline V gene encodes CDR1 MNHEY and CDR2 SVGAGI. CDR3 length equals 14 residues.

V is TRBV19 and J is TRBJ1-3, with D unclear. CDR1 and CDR2 from the germline V gene are LNHDA and SQIVND (reference sequence). V dropped 4 bases and J dropped 4 bases, with 8 bases sitting between them. The CDR3 spans 13 residues. The chain's CDR3 is CASSSTSGNTIYF. The CDR3 DNA reads TGTGCCAGTAGTAGTACATCCGGAAACACCATATATTTT. Using reference TRBV19 and TRBJ1-3 for the parts outside the CDR3, the full variable domain is DGGITQSPKYLFRKEGQNVTLSCEQNLNHDAMYWYRQDPGQGLRLIYYSQIVNDFQKGDIAEGYSVSREKKESFPLTVTSAQKNPTAFYLCASSSTSGNTIYFGEGSWLTVV.

This sequence joins TRBV7-9 and TRBJ2-6, with 9 nucleotides matching TRBD2. The CDR3 runs to 15 residues. V shed 11 bases and J 0 bases; nucleotides not matched to a gene: 5. Germline CDR1 SEHNR, CDR2 FQNEAQ (reference sequence). The CDR3 region has the DNA TGTGCCTTGGGTAGCGGGAGCTCTGGGGCCAACGTCCTGACTTTC. It yields the protein CALGSGSSGANVLTF.

V and J are TRBV2 and TRBJ1-1; the D gene is possibly TRBD1 (5 bases). This CDR3 has 13 residues. V lost 6 bases and J lost 4, with 12 bases in between. Germline V gene lookup returns CDR1 SNHLY and CDR2 FYNNEI. CDR3 loop: CASRGGGTTEAFF. The CDR3 DNA reads TGTGCCAGCAGGGGGGGAGGGACCACTGAAGCTTTCTTT.

The V gene is TRBV5-5, the J gene TRBJ2-7; TRBD1 aligns across 8 bases. The CDR3 has 9 amino acids. Germline trimming cut 5 bases from V and 11 bases from J; bases unmatched to any gene: 0. Germline values: CDR1 SGHKS, CDR2 YYEKEE (reference sequence). CDR3 coding DNA: TGTGCCAGCAGGACAGGGGAGTACTTC. Translating it yields CASRTGEYF.

As DNA, the CDR3 is TGTGCCAGCTCACCACGGGAGATCGACGAGCAGTACTTC. This codes for CASSPREIDEQYF. This rearrangement joins TRBV18 to TRBJ2-7; a possible D gene is TRBD2 (5 bases). CDR3 size: 13 residues. Germline CDR1 is KGHSH and CDR2 is LQKENI. V was shortened by 1 base and J by 5 bases, with 9 bases between the two germline ends.

The gene calls are TRBV7-3 and TRBJ2-5; TRBD1 matches at 7 bases. The CDR3 runs to 14 residues. Losses at the gene ends were 5 bases for V and 7 bases for J; bases not matched to a gene: 10. From germline, CDR1 is SGHTA and CDR2 FQGTGA. Here the CDR3 reads CASSPRQGAVTQYF. DNA for the CDR3: TGTGCCAGCAGCCCCAGACAGGGCGCCGTGACCCAGTACTTC.

The chain recombines TRBV5-4 with TRBJ2-5; 10 nucleotides line up with TRBD1. With V trimmed by 4 bases and J by 4 bases, 10 bases remained unmatched. This CDR3 is built from 16 residues. Germline V CDR1 and CDR2: SGHNT, YYREEE (reference sequence). CDR3 loop: CASSPSGQGNRETQYF. In nucleotides, the CDR3 is TGTGCCAGCAGCCCCTCGGGACAGGGGAATCGAGAGACCCAGTACTTC. The full variable domain, with the rest looked up from reference TRBV5-4 and TRBJ2-5, is ETGVTQSPTHLIKTRGQQVTLRCSSQSGHNTVSWYQQALGQGPQFIFQYYREEENGRGNFPPRFSGLQFPNYSSELNVNALELDDSALYLCASSPSGQGNRETQYFGPGTRLLVL.

V and J are TRBV7-2 and TRBJ2-7; TRBD1 matches 7 bases. The ends lost 3 bases at V and 0 bases at J; junction bases unmatched: 5. The CDR3 totals 15 residues. The germline gives CDR1 SGHTA, CDR2 FQGNSA. This CDR3 reads CASSFYRGSSYEQYF. DNA of the CDR3: TGTGCCAGCAGCTTCTACAGGGGTAGCTCCTACGAGCAGTACTTC. Together with reference TRBV7-2 and TRBJ2-7, the CDR3 gives the full variable domain: GAGVSQSPSNKVTEKGKDVELRCDPISGHTALYWYRQSLGQGLEFLIYFQGNSAPDKSGLPSDRFSAERTGGSVSTLTIQRTQQEDSAVYLCASSFYRGSSYEQYFGPGTRLTVT.

V is TRBV28 and J is TRBJ1-5, with 9 bases matching TRBD1. Losses at the gene ends were 1 base for V and 7 bases for J; bases not matched to a gene: 14. Germline V lookup: CDR1 MDHEN, CDR2 SYDVKM. The CDR3 length is 18 residues. The CDR3 reads CASSLYLPRDRVHQPQHF. The CDR3 DNA reads as TGTGCCAGCAGTTTATATCTCCCCCGGGACAGGGTACACCAGCCCCAGCATTTT.

With respect to this clone: This probably arose from a read error, given a far larger clone one base away. The same CDR3 can be traced to other DNA sequences in this sample. The V and J genes are TRBV6-1 and TRBJ2-2; D remains ambiguous. The CDR3 consists of 14 residues. V was clipped by 3 bases and J by 3 bases, with 8 bases between them. Germline CDR1 MNHNS, CDR2 SASEGT. The CDR3 spells CASSEVADTGELFF. The CDR3 bases are TGTGCCAGCAGTGAGGTTGCGGACACCGGGGAGCTGTTTTTT.

The chain recombines TRBV10-1 with TRBJ2-1; 9 nucleotides agree with TRBD2. This CDR3 spans 15 amino acids. CDR1 and CDR2 from the germline V gene are WNHNN and SYGVQD (reference sequence). V gave up 4 bases and J gave up 6 bases; unmatched junction bases: 7. CDR3 DNA sequence: TGCGCCAGCAGTGTAGCGGGAGCTCGCCTCAATGAGCAGTTCTTC. This translates into CASSVAGARLNEQFF.

V is TRBV7-8 and J is TRBJ2-7; D gene uncertain. V was shortened by 0 bases and J by 0 bases, with 3 bases between the two germline ends. The CDR3 runs 13 residues. Germline V gene sequence: CDR1 SGHVS, CDR2 FQNEAQ. CDR3 residues: CASSLASSYEQYF. The CDR3 DNA is TGTGCCAGCAGCTTAGCGAGCTCCTACGAGCAGTACTTC.

The V and J genes are TRBV10-1 and TRBJ2-1; perhaps TRBD2 as D (5 bases). The germline gives CDR1 WNHNN, CDR2 SYGVQD (reference sequence). The ends were cut back, 7 bases at V and 2 bases at J, with 15 bases in the middle. The CDR3 is 15 residues long. Here the CDR3 reads CASIETPRAYNEQFF. The CDR3 nucleotides read TGCGCCAGCATCGAGACTCCGAGGGCCTACAATGAGCAGTTCTTC.

The J gene is TRBJ2-1, the V gene TRBV4-1; D is undetermined. Germline CDR1 MGHRA, CDR2 YSYEKL. CDR3 length: 14 residues. V was clipped by 0 bases and J by 4 bases, with 7 bases between them. Here the CDR3 reads CASSQDEEYNEQFF. In DNA, the CDR3 is TGCGCCAGCAGCCAAGATGAGGAGTACAATGAGCAGTTCTTC.

CDR3: CASSLGITGELFF. CDR3 bases: TGTGCCAGCAGTTTAGGGATCACCGGGGAGCTGTTTTTT. The chain employs TRBV28 and TRBJ2-2, with D hard to call. Trimming shortened V by 2 bases and J by 4 bases, and 5 bases separated the two germline ends. Germline CDR1 reads MDHEN; CDR2 reads SYDVKM. The CDR3 has 13 amino acids. Looking up the rest from reference TRBV28 and TRBJ2-2 gives the full variable domain: DVKVTQSSRYLVKRTGEKVFLECVQDMDHENMFWYRQDPGLGLRLIYFSYDVKMKEKGDIPEGYSVSREKKERFSLILESASTNQTSMYLCASSLGITGELFFGEGSRLTVL.

V gene TRBV30 combines with J gene TRBJ1-2; D is unresolved. The CDR3 totals 12 residues. The ends were cut back, 1 base at V and 14 bases at J, with 17 bases in the middle. Looked up from germline, CDR1 is GTSNPN and CDR2 is SVGIG (reference sequence). DNA of the CDR3: TGTGCCTGGAGTGAATCGGACTTTATCCGTACCTTC. This encodes CAWSESDFIRTF.

The chain combines TRBV6-5 with TRBJ2-7, with 11 bases that match TRBD2. Unmatched junction bases numbered 9, after V lost 7 bases and J lost 4 bases. The CDR3 length is 15 residues. CDR1 is MNHEY, CDR2 SVGAGI, per germline. The CDR3 sequence: CASTRPGLAEYEQYF. DNA of the CDR3: TGTGCCAGCACCAGACCGGGACTAGCGGAGTACGAGCAGTACTTC.

The CDR3 coding sequence is TGTGCCAGCAGCCAAAACCCAGGGGGCGCGGGTGAAAAACTGTTTTTT. Its protein product is CASSQNPGGAGEKLFF. The rearrangement joins TRBV14 to TRBJ1-4; 8 nucleotides line up with TRBD1. Germline assignment: CDR1 SGHDN and CDR2 FVKESK. CDR3 length equals 16 residues. After removal of 2 bases from V and 7 bases from J, the junction contained 9 bases not matched to a gene.

This clone was seen only a few times. The chain has TRBV28 and TRBJ1-3, with 7 bases identical to TRBD1. CDR1 and CDR2 (germline): MDHEN, SYDVKM. This CDR3 is built from 15 residues. The trim removed 5 bases at V and 4 bases at J, leaving 8 bases unmatched. The CDR3: CASSTDRDGGNTIYF. CDR3 DNA sequence: TGTGCCAGCAGTACAGACAGGGATGGCGGAAACACCATATATTTT.